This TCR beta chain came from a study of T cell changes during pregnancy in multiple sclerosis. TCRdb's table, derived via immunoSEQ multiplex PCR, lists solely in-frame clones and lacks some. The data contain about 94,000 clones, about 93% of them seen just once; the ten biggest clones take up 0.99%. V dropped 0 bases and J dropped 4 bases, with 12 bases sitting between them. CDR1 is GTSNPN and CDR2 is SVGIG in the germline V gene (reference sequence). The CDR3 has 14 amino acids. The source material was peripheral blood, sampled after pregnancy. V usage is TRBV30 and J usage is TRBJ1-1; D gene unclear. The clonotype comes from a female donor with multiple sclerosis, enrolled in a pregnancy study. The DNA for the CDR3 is TGTGCCTGGAGTGTGACGGGAACGGCCACTGAAGCTTTCTTT. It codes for CAWSVTGTATEAFF. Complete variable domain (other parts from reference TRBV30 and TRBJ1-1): SQTIHQWPATLVQPVGSPLSLECTVEGTSNPNLYWYRQAAGRGLQLLFYSVGIGQISSEVPQNLSASRPQDRQFILSSKKLLLSDSGFYLCAWSVTGTATEAFFGQGTRLTVV.